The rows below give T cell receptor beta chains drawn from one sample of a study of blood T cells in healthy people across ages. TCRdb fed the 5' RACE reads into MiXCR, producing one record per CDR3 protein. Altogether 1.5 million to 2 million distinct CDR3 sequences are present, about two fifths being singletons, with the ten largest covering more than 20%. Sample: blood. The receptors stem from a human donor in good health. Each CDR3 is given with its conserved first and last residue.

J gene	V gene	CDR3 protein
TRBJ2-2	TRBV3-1	CASSEGLVGDTGELFF
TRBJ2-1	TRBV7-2	CASSLQGDVQFF
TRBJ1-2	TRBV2	CASSELQGAYKYGYTF
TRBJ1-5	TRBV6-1	CASSGLQGHSNQPQHF
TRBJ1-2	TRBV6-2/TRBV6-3	CAGGQGINYGYTF
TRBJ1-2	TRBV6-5	CASSVSQNSNYGYTF
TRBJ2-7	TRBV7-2	CASSLASLAGGRYEQYF
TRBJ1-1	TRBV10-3	CAISEQVGMEAFF
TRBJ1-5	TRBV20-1	CSSGVMRPQHF
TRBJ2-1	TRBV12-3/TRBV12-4	CASLTGEYNEQFF
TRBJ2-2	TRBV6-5	CAGQGVNTGELFF
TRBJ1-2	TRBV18	CASSARQGNPFYGYTF
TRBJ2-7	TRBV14	CASSLGGSGGMLYF
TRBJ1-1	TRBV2	CASGAQGVTEAFF
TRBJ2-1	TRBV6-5	CASSSGLAGGNEQVF
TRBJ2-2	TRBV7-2	CASSLLGTLNTGELFF
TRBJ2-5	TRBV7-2	CASRPGGMSETQYF
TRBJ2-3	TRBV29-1	CSVGARPADTQYF
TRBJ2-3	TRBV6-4	CASSDRGALGSDTQYF
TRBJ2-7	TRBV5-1	CASSGDGNSYEQYF
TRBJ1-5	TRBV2	CASSPGTGGSQPQHF
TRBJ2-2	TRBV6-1	CASQTENTGELFF
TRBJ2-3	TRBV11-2	CASTVPGTDTQYF
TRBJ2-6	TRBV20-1	CSARMAGAEGANVLTF
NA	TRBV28	CASSSPGQGRKETQYF
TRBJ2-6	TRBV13	CASSPEAPTDGSGANVLTF
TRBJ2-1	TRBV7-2	CASTVRLAGYNEQFF
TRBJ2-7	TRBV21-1	CASSKAPSCGYEQYF
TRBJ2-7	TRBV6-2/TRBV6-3	CASSYSGGHYEQYF
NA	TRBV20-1	CSAHETGDEQYF
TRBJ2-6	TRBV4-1	CASSFRESGTGANVLTF
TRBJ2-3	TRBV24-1	CATSDRISTDTQYF
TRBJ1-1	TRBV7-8	CASSLAYGNTEAFF
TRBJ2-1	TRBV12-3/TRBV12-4	CASSTGTGFVREQFF
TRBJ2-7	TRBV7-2	CASLAGGNILEQYF
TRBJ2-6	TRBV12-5	CASGLDGSLTF
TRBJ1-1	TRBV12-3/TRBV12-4	CASSFQNPGTEAFF
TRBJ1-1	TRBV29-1	CSSGDLATEAFF
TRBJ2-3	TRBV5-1	CASSLTMTGNTQYF
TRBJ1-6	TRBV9	CASRPGYNSPLHF